This T cell receptor beta chain was sequenced in a study of technical replicates of blood from a few donors. CDR3 length: 13 residues. Germline assignment: CDR1 SGHRS and CDR2 YFSETQ. V lost 4 bases to trimming and J lost 7 bases, with 12 bases between them. Data came from immunoSEQ multiplex PCR; TCRdb stores just in-frame clones and leaves some out. The sample shows about 80,000 clones, 94% of them seen only once. This rearrangement joins TRBV5-1 to TRBJ1-5; D unclear. Sample: T cells isolated from PBMCs. The receptor's source is a human donor in good health. This CDR3 reads CASSDDIDQPQHF. CDR3 coding DNA: TGCGCCAGCAGCGATGACATCGACCAGCCCCAGCATTTT.